This T cell receptor (beta chain) was sequenced in a study of cytomegalovirus exposure and HLA in healthy donors. The PCR had 60 Vbeta and 13 Jbeta primers. The protocol was immunoSEQ multiplex PCR, while the TCRdb copy is restricted to in-frame clones and leaves out a portion. The data show about 200,000 clones, over 75% seen once. V lost 5 bases and J lost 7, with 8 bases in between. Germline-derived CDR1 and CDR2 are SEHNR and FQNEAQ (reference sequence). The CDR3 totals 11 residues. This clone was counted between two and nine times. What was sequenced was PBMCs. The chain links TRBV7-9 to TRBJ1-1, with no clear D. This receptor was obtained from a woman aged 25 to 39 in good health and CMV-seronegative. CDR3 sequence: CASSPGGEAFF. The CDR3 nucleotides are TGTGCCAGCAGCCCCGGCGGTGAAGCTTTCTTT.